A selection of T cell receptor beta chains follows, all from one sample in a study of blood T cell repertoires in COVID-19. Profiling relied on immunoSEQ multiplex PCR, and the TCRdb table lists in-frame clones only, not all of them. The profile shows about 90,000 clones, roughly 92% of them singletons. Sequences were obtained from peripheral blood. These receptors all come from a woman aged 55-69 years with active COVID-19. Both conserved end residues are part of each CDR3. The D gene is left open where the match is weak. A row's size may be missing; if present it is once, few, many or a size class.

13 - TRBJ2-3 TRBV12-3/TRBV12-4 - TGTGCCAGCAGCTGGGGGGGCACAGATACGCAGTATTTT CASSWGGTDTQYF
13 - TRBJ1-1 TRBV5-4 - TGTGCCAGCAGCAGGCGGAGGGACACTGAAGCTTTCTTT CASSRRRDTEAFF
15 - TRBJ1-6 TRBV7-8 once TGTGCCAGCAGCTTAGGACCCGGACTCAATTCACCCCTCCACTTT CASSLGPGLNSPLHF
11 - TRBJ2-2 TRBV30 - TGTGCCCGGGAGCACACCGGGGAGCTGTTTTTT CAREHTGELFF
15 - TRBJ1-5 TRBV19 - TGTGCCAGTAGTATAGGGGCAGTCATAAATCAGCCCCAGCATTTT CASSIGAVINQPQHF
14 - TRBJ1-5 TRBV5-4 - TGTGCCAGCAGTTCCCAGGGGACCAATCAGCCCCAGCATTTT CASSSQGTNQPQHF
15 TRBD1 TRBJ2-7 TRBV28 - TGTGCCAGCAGTTTCAGGGGGCGAAGGTCCTACGAGCAGTACTTC CASSFRGRRSYEQYF
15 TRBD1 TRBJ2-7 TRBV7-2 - TGTGCCAGCAGCTTATCGACAGGGTTCCCCTACGAGCAGTACTTC CASSLSTGFPYEQYF
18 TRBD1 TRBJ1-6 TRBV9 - TGTGCCAGCAGCACTAGAGAAGGAGGGGGACAGGGGAGGTCACCCCTCCACTTT CASSTREGGGQGRSPLHF
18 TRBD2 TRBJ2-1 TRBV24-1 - TGTGCCACCAGTGATCCGACGGCGGCTAGCGGGTACGACAATGAGCAGTTCTTC CATSDPTAASGYDNEQFF
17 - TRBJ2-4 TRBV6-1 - TGTGCCAGCAGTGATGGCGGGATTTACATAGCCAAAAACATTCAGTACTTC CASSDGGIYIAKNIQYF
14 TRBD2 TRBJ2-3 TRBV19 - TGTGCCAGTAGTGGGACTAGCGGGACAGATACGCAGTATTTT CASSGTSGTDTQYF
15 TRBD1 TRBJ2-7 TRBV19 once TGTGCCAGTAGTTCGGGACAGGGAGTCCCCTACGAGCAGTACTTC CASSSGQGVPYEQYF
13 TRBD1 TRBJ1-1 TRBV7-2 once TGTGCCAGCAGCCAGACAGGGGGCACTGAAGCTTTCTTT CASSQTGGTEAFF
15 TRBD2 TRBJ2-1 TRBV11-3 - TGTGCCAGCAGCATGACTAGCGGGAGTAGGGGTGAGCAGTTCTTC CASSMTSGSRGEQFF
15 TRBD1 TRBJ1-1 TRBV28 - TGTGCCAGCAGTTTATCGAACAGGGGGAACACTGAAGCTTTCTTT CASSLSNRGNTEAFF
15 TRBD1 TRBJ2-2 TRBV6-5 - TGTGCCAGCAGTTCCGGACAGGGGAACACCGGGGAGCTGTTTTTT CASSSGQGNTGELFF
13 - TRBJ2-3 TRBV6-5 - TGTGCCAGCAGATCGGGTGGCACAGATACGCAGTATTTT CASRSGGTDTQYF
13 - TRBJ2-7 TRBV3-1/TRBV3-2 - TGTGCCAGCAGCCCCGGAGGGGTCTACGAGCAGTACTTC CASSPGGVYEQYF
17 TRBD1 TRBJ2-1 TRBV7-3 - TGTGCCAGCAGCCCCACCTCAGGGGCAGGGGGTGAAGATGAGCAGTTCTTC CASSPTSGAGGEDEQFF
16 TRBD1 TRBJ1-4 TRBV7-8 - TGTGCCAGCAGCCCACCCCGGGGACAGGGGAATGAAAAACTGTTTTTT CASSPPRGQGNEKLFF
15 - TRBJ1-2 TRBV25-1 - TGTGCCAGCAGTGAGGCGGGACGTACTAACTATGGCTACACCTTC CASSEAGRTNYGYTF
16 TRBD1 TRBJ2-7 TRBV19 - TGTGCCAGTAGTCGGGCACAGGGGGCGGTCCTCTACGAGCAGTACTTC CASSRAQGAVLYEQYF
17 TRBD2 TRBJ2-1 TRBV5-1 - TGCGCCAGCAGCCACCCATCTAGCGGGTCCTCCTACAATGAGCAGTTCTTC CASSHPSSGSSYNEQFF
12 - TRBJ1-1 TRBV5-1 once TGCGCCAGCAGCGACAGAGGCCTGAGAGCTTTCTTT CASSDRGLRAFF
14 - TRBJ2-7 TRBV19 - TGTGCCAGTAGTATTCGGACACCCTCCTACGAGCAGTACTTC CASSIRTPSYEQYF
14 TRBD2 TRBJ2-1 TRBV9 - TGTGCCAGCAGCGTAGTGCTAGCGGGAGGGGAGCAGTTCTTC CASSVVLAGGEQFF
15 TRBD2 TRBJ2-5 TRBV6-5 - TGTGCCAGCAGTTACGAGCGGGGGGGCCTTGAGACCCAGTACTTC CASSYERGGLETQYF
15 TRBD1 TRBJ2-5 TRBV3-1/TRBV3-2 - TGTGCCAGCAGCCAAGATTCAGGGGGTCGAGAGACCCAGTACTTC CASSQDSGGRETQYF
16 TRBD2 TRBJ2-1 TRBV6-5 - TGTGCCAGCAGTTCCGTAGGGACTAGGGGATACAATGAGCAGTTCTTC CASSSVGTRGYNEQFF
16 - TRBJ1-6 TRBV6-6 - TGTGCCAGCAGTTACCCGGTGGGGCGGACCAATTCACCCCTCCACTTT CASSYPVGRTNSPLHF
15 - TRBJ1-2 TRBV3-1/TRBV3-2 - TGTGCCAGCAGCCTCGGGGTTACCGGAAACTATGGCTACACCTTC CASSLGVTGNYGYTF
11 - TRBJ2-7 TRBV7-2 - TGTGCCAGCGCAGGGAATTACGAGCAGTACTTC CASAGNYEQYF
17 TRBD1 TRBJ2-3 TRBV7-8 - TGTGCCAGCAGCTTAGAGGACAGGGGTGGGGTCACAGATACGCAGTATTTT CASSLEDRGGVTDTQYF
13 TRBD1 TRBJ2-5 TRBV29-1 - TGCAGCGGGCGGGGGACAGGGCAAGAGACCCAGTACTTC CSGRGTGQETQYF
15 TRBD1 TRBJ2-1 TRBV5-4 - TGTGCCAGCAGCCGGACAGGGTTGGGAGACAATGAGCAGTTCTTC CASSRTGLGDNEQFF
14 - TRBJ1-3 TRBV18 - TGTGCCAGCTCACCAACGACAGCGGGAAACACCATATATTTT CASSPTTAGNTIYF
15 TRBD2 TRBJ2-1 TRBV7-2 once TGTGCCAGCAGCTTAGTTGTGACTAGCGACAATGAGCAGTTCTTC CASSLVVTSDNEQFF
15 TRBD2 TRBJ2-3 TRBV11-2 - TGTGCCAGCAGCGCGGCGGGGGGGCCCACAGATACGCAGTATTTT CASSAAGGPTDTQYF
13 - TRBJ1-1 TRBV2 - TGTGCCAGCAGTGCTGGGCCGAACACTGAAGCTTTCTTT CASSAGPNTEAFF
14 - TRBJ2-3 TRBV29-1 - TGCAGCGTTGTCCCCGGGTCACACACAGATACGCAGTATTTT CSVVPGSHTDTQYF
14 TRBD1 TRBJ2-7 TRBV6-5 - TGTGCCAGCAGTACACGGACAGGGCCTTACGAGCAGTACTTC CASSTRTGPYEQYF
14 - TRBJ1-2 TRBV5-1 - TGCGCCAGCAGCCCCTCGACAGACCTCTATGGCTACACCTTC CASSPSTDLYGYTF
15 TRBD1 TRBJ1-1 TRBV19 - TGTGCCAGTAGTATAATGGGACAGGGCGGAACTGAAGCTTTCTTT CASSIMGQGGTEAFF
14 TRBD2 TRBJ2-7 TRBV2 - TGTGCCAGCAGTGCCGGGACTACCGGAGGCGAGCAGTACTTC CASSAGTTGGEQYF